Below are 31 T cell receptor beta chains sequenced from a single sample in a study of identical twins. Via MiXCR, TCRdb re-called the 5' RACE reads, giving one row per CDR3 protein. This sample yields more than 400,000 distinct CDR3 sequences, of which 13% to 15% are seen a single time; roughly 0.42% belongs to the top ten. This same sample was also part of a study on yellow fever vaccine responses in identical twins.

The sequenced material came from CD4+ T cells sorted from blood. The receptors were gathered from a woman aged 18-29 years in good health.

The chain couples TRBV6-1 to TRBJ1-1; no definite D call. Trimming cost V 10 bases and J 2 bases, with 14 bases left between them. Per the germline V gene, CDR1 is MNHNS and CDR2 is SASEGT. This CDR3 region has 13 residues. The CDR3 loop reads CATSVLGNTEAFF. CDR3 coding DNA: TGTGCCACCTCAGTTTTGGGAAACACTGAAGCTTTCTTT.

V usage is TRBV20-1 and J usage is TRBJ2-7; 8 bases fit TRBD1. The CDR3 has 13 amino acids. J lost 5 bases, V lost 6 bases, and 9 bases had no gene match. The germline CDR1 and CDR2 sequences are DFQATT and SNEGSKA (reference sequence). CDR3 nucleotides: TGCAGTGCCACCTTGGCAGGGGGCAACGAGCAGTACGTC. It codes for CSATLAGGNEQYV.

J is TRBJ1-2 and V is TRBV10-3, with D maybe TRBD1 (6 bases). The V end lost 6 bases, the J end lost 0 bases, and 11 bases lay between the germline ends. Germline V lookup: CDR1 ENHRY, CDR2 SYGVKD. The CDR3 covers 14 residues. The CDR3 is CAIRTGSANYGYTF. CDR3 DNA sequence: TGTGCCATCAGAACAGGGTCAGCTAACTATGGCTACACCTTC.

This clonotype was counted at least ten times. The chain has TRBV12-3 or TRBV12-4 and TRBJ1-5; D is undetermined. This CDR3 region has 12 residues. The V and J ends lost 3 bases and 5 bases respectively, with 5 bases between them. The CDR3 region has the DNA TGTGCCAGCAGTTTCGGGGATCAGCCCCAGCATTTT. This translates into CASSFGDQPQHF.

This chain connects TRBV6-1 to TRBJ2-5; D unresolved. Germline CDR1 MNHNS, CDR2 SASEGT. The CDR3 extends over 14 amino acids. Trimming shortened V by 5 bases and J by 4 bases, and 14 bases separated the two germline ends. This chain's CDR3 is CASSKTQHLETQYF. In DNA, the CDR3 is TGTGCCAGCAGTAAGACCCAGCACCTAGAGACCCAGTACTTC.

This clonotype was counted a few times. This chain links TRBV29-1 with TRBJ1-1; unclear D gene. The V end lost 6 bases, the J end lost 0 bases, and 11 bases lay between the germline ends. The CDR3 has 13 residues. Germline CDR1 SQVTM, CDR2 ANQGSEA. The chain's CDR3 is CSVGQRMNTEAFF. The CDR3 DNA follows: TGCAGCGTCGGGCAGAGAATGAACACTGAAGCTTTCTTT.

This clonotype has a handful of counts. V and J are TRBV3-1 and TRBJ2-7, with 8 bases identical to TRBD2. V was clipped by 4 bases and J by 7 bases; unmatched bases: 9. The CDR3 is made up of 14 amino acids. The germline V gene encodes CDR1 LGHDT and CDR2 YNNKEL (reference sequence). In DNA form, the CDR3 reads TGTGCCAGCAGCCGTCAGAGCGGGAGTATTGAGCAGTACTTC. It specifies CASSRQSGSIEQYF.

The J gene is TRBJ2-1, the V gene TRBV20-1; 12 bases are a match to TRBD2. Germline trimming cut 0 bases from V and 5 bases from J; bases unmatched to any gene: 8. The germline V gene has CDR1 DFQATT and CDR2 SNEGSKA (reference sequence). The CDR3 is 17 amino acids. The DNA for the CDR3 is TGCAGTGCTAGAGATATGACTAGCGGGAGAGGAAACAATGAGCAGTTCTTC. This gives the protein CSARDMTSGRGNNEQFF.

This clonotype was found a few times. The J gene is TRBJ2-7, the V gene TRBV20-1, with no clear D. V lost 1 base, J lost 0 bases, and 10 bases lay in between. Germline loops: CDR1 DFQATT, CDR2 SNEGSKA (reference sequence). The CDR3 extends over 14 amino acids. The CDR3 spells CSARVPGGSYEQYV. The CDR3 DNA reads TGCAGTGCTAGAGTGCCAGGTGGCTCCTACGAGCAGTACGTC.

The chain has TRBV11-1 and TRBJ1-4; D is perhaps TRBD1 (5 bases). Per germline, CDR1 SGHAT and CDR2 FQDESV (reference sequence). The CDR3 length is 18 residues. Deletions cut 1 base from V and 8 bases from J, with 23 bases between. This chain's CDR3 is CASSLGRLRDLRTEKLFF. CDR3 nucleotide sequence: TGTGCCAGCAGCTTAGGGAGATTGAGGGACCTAAGGACGGAAAAACTGTTTTTT.

This chain uses TRBV2 with TRBJ2-7; the D call may be TRBD1 or TRBD2 (5 bases each). The length of the CDR3 is 15 residues. With 2 bases removed from V and 2 bases from J, the gap between germline ends came to 13 bases. Germline CDR1 SNHLY, CDR2 FYNNEI. CDR3 sequence reads: CASSERDRGTYEQYF. In DNA, the CDR3 is TGTGCCAGCAGTGAAAGGGACCGAGGAACCTACGAGCAGTACTTC.

This clonotype was counted only a few times. This sequence joins TRBV4-2 and TRBJ1-1; tentative D call: TRBD1 (5 bases). The CDR3 length is 14 residues. V was clipped by 0 bases and J by 4 bases, with 9 bases between them. Germline CDR1 reads LGHNA; CDR2 reads YNFKEQ. This chain's CDR3 is CASSQDRRGTEAFF. The CDR3 nucleotides are TGTGCCAGCAGCCAAGATAGAAGGGGCACTGAAGCTTTCTTT.

This clonotype occurred a few times. The chain employs TRBV12-3 or TRBV12-4 and TRBJ2-2; possibly TRBD1 or TRBD2 for D (5 bases each). The CDR3 spans 15 residues. Between the trimmed V and J ends, which lost 6 bases and 4 bases, there was a span of 15 bases. The CDR3 nucleotides are TGTGCCAGCAGCCACCGGGGCCCTCTCACCGGGGAGCTGTTTTTT. Amino acid sequence: CASSHRGPLTGELFF.

The chain joins TRBV4-2 to TRBJ2-6; D might be TRBD1 (5 bases). Looked up from germline, CDR1 is LGHNA and CDR2 is YNFKEQ. The CDR3 is 18 amino acids. Trimming removed 0 bases from V and 1 base from J, with 13 bases in between. The CDR3 here is CASSQERTRPSGANVLTF. CDR3 coding DNA: TGTGCCAGCAGCCAAGAGAGGACAAGGCCATCTGGGGCCAACGTCCTGACTTTC.

This clonotype was seen at least ten times. The chain joins TRBV12-3 or TRBV12-4 to TRBJ2-3, with D tentatively TRBD1 (5 bases). CDR3 size: 14 residues. The V end lost 3 bases, the J end lost 5 bases, and 12 bases lay between the germline ends. The CDR3 reads CASSLGLGQDTQYF. The CDR3, as DNA: TGTGCCAGCAGTTTGGGGCTGGGCCAAGATACGCAGTATTTT.

There are a few counts of this clonotype. The DNA of the CDR3 is TGTGCCAGCAGCGCGACTCATAGCGGGAGCTCCTACAATGAGCAGTTCTTC. Protein sequence: CASSATHSGSSYNEQFF. The chain couples TRBV9 to TRBJ2-1, with 9 positions matching TRBD2. Trimming removed 3 bases from V and 0 bases from J; junction bases left unmatched: 7. The CDR3 is made up of 17 amino acids. Germline V lookup: CDR1 SGDLS, CDR2 YYNGEE.

In its sample, this clonotype was seen many times. The chain recombines TRBV7-9 with TRBJ2-5; no clear D gene. Germline V lookup: CDR1 SEHNR, CDR2 FQNEAQ (reference sequence). V was trimmed by 3 bases and J by 6 bases, leaving 11 bases between them. The CDR3 length is 13 residues. The CDR3 protein is CASSFVAGKTQYF. For the CDR3, the DNA is TGTGCCAGCAGCTTTGTAGCCGGCAAGACCCAGTACTTC.

J is TRBJ2-5 and V is TRBV27; D remains ambiguous. V lost 0 bases, J lost 3 bases, and 8 bases lay in between. This CDR3 contains 14 residues. Looked up from germline, CDR1 is MNHEY and CDR2 is SMNVEV (reference sequence). CDR3 residues: CASSLSLRKETQYF. CDR3 coding DNA: TGTGCCAGCAGTTTATCCCTCCGGAAAGAGACCCAGTACTTC.

The chain links TRBV5-1 to TRBJ2-2; D unclear. Trimming took off 1 base at V and 5 bases at J, with 12 bases between the two ends. The CDR3 covers 15 residues. Germline lookup yields CDR1 SGHRS and CDR2 YFSETQ. The CDR3 DNA sequence: TGCGCCAGCAGCTTGAGGTCAGAAACGACCGGGGAGCTGTTTTTT. The encoded protein is CASSLRSETTGELFF. The whole variable domain, filled in from reference TRBV5-1 and TRBJ2-2, reads KAGVTQTPRYLIKTRGQQVTLSCSPISGHRSVSWYQQTPGQGLQFLFEYFSETQRNKGNFPGRFSGRQFSNSRSEMNVSTLELGDSALYLCASSLRSETTGELFFGEGSRLTVL.

The chain links TRBV9 to TRBJ2-1; TRBD2 matches at 10 bases. The germline V gene encodes CDR1 SGDLS and CDR2 YYNGEE. The junction had 8 bases not matched to a gene; V was cut back by 5 bases and J by 6 bases. This CDR3 has 15 residues. The CDR3 spells CASRGSGRASNEQFF. CDR3 nucleotide sequence: TGTGCCAGCAGGGGAAGCGGGAGGGCCTCCAATGAGCAGTTCTTC.

This clonotype has a handful of counts. V is TRBV7-9 and J is TRBJ2-3; no definite D call. The germline V and J ends were trimmed by 2 bases and 0 bases, with 9 bases remaining between them. Germline CDR1 SEHNR, CDR2 FQNEAQ (reference sequence). There are 15 residues in the CDR3. CDR3 DNA sequence: TGTGCCAGCAGCTTAAGGCGGATTAGCACAGATACGCAGTATTTT. It encodes CASSLRRISTDTQYF.

This clonotype was seen only a few times. This sequence joins TRBV25-1 and TRBJ2-1, with no clear D. The CDR3 consists of 13 residues. The V gene's germline CDR1 is MGHDK and CDR2 SYGVNS. The V gene lost 3 bases and the J gene lost 7 bases, with 10 bases spanning the gap. The CDR3 reads CASSEGSRNEQFF. CDR3 nucleotides: TGTGCCAGCAGTGAGGGCAGCCGGAATGAGCAGTTCTTC.

This clonotype was observed a few times. The rearrangement uses TRBV20-1 and TRBJ2-1; D may match TRBD1 or TRBD2 (5 bases each). Germline V gene sequence: CDR1 DFQATT, CDR2 SNEGSKA (reference sequence). Between the trimmed V and J ends, which lost 1 base and 4 bases, there was a span of 14 bases. The CDR3 length is 15 residues. CDR3: CSARAAGDLYNEQFF. The CDR3 DNA sequence: TGCAGTGCTAGAGCGGCCGGGGACCTTTACAATGAGCAGTTCTTC.

The chain carries TRBV18 and TRBJ2-1; 7 nucleotides agree with TRBD1. This CDR3 is built from 16 residues. The V gene's germline CDR1 is KGHSH and CDR2 LQKENI. V trimming: 3 bases; J trimming: 7 bases; junction bases outside the gene matches: 12. This chain's CDR3 is CASSPFIGQAVNEQFF. CDR3 sequence (DNA): TGTGCCAGCTCACCCTTTATTGGACAGGCTGTAAATGAGCAGTTCTTC.

CDR3 sequence reads: CASGGRSSYEQYF. In DNA, the CDR3 is TGTGCTAGTGGTGGGAGGTCCTCCTACGAGCAGTACTTC. The rearrangement joins TRBV12-5 to TRBJ2-7, with a tentative D call TRBD2 (6 bases). The CDR3 contains 13 residues. V lost 5 bases, J lost 0 bases, and 8 bases lay in between. Germline values: CDR1 LGHNT, CDR2 FRNRAP. Variable domain in full (rest from reference TRBV12-5 and TRBJ2-7): DARVTQTPRHKVTEMGQEVTMRCQPILGHNTVFWYRQTMMQGLELLAYFRNRAPLDDSGMPKDRFSAEMPDATLATLKIQPSEPRDSAVYFCASGGRSSYEQYFGPGTRLTVT.

This chain uses TRBV6-5 with TRBJ1-4, with D possibly matching TRBD1 (6 bases). Trimming stripped 2 bases from V and 5 bases from J, with 9 bases between. Germline V gene sequence: CDR1 MNHEY, CDR2 SVGAGI. The CDR3 is made up of 14 amino acids. The CDR3 DNA follows: TGTGCCAGCAGTTACGGACAGCAAAATGAAAAACTGTTTTTT. It translates to CASSYGQQNEKLFF.

The rearrangement joins TRBV12-3 or TRBV12-4 to TRBJ2-2; 14 bases fit TRBD2. This CDR3 region has 21 residues. The trim removed 3 bases at V and 0 bases at J, leaving 12 bases unmatched. The CDR3 coding sequence is TGTGCCAGCAGTTTGACAGACTGGGGGACTAGCGGGAGCCCGAACACCGGGGAGCTGTTTTTT. This sequence encodes CASSLTDWGTSGSPNTGELFF.

This clonotype was picked up a small number of times. The chain uses TRBV7-8 and TRBJ2-1, with 11 bases that match TRBD1. With 4 bases clipped from V and 12 bases from J, the junction kept 11 bases outside the gene matches. The germline CDR1 and CDR2 sequences are SGHVS and FQNEAQ. The CDR3 runs to 15 residues. The CDR3 DNA reads as TGTGCCAGCAGCTACGCACTCCCGGGACAGGGGGGGCAGTTCTTC. Translation gives CASSYALPGQGGQFF.

The chain links TRBV10-1 to TRBJ2-1; 9 bases agree with TRBD2. J lost 6 bases, V lost 4 bases, and 7 bases had no gene match. The CDR3 extends over 15 amino acids. Germline V gives CDR1 WNHNN, CDR2 SYGVQD (reference sequence). Written as DNA, the CDR3 is TGCGCCAGCAGTGGACTAGCGGTTCGGGGCAATGAGCAGTTCTTC. Amino acid sequence: CASSGLAVRGNEQFF.

This chain uses TRBV24-1 with TRBJ2-1, with D possibly being TRBD1 (6 bases). Germline V gene sequence: CDR1 KGHDR, CDR2 SFDVKD. Deletions cut 8 bases from V and 5 bases from J, with 9 bases between. The CDR3 length is 12 residues. The CDR3 DNA follows: TGTGCCACCATAGGACAGAACAATGAGCAGTTCTTC. Protein: CATIGQNNEQFF.

This chain joins TRBV5-1 and TRBJ2-3; TRBD2 agrees at 11 bases. The CDR3 spans 17 residues. Trimming took 4 bases from V and 1 from J; bases not matched to a gene: 8. The V gene's germline CDR1 is SGHRS and CDR2 YFSETQ. This CDR3 reads CASSLTGTSGRTDTQYF. As DNA, the CDR3 is TGCGCCAGCAGCCTTACCGGGACTAGCGGACGCACAGATACGCAGTATTTT. The variable domain in full, completed from reference TRBV5-1 and TRBJ2-3, reads KAGVTQTPRYLIKTRGQQVTLSCSPISGHRSVSWYQQTPGQGLQFLFEYFSETQRNKGNFPGRFSGRQFSNSRSEMNVSTLELGDSALYLCASSLTGTSGRTDTQYFGPGTRLTVL.